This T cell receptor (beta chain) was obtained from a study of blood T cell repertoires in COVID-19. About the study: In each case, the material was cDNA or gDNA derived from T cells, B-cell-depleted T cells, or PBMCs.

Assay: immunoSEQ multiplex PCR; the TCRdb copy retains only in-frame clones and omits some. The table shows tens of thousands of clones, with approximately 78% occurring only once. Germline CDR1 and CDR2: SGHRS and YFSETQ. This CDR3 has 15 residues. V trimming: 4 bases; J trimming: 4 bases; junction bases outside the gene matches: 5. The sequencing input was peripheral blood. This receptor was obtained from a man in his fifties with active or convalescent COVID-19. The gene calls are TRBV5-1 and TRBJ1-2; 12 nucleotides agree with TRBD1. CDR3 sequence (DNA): TGCGCCAGCAGCGGCGGGACAGGGGGCAGCTATGGCTACACCTTC. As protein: CASSGGTGGSYGYTF.